The sequence of this TCR beta chain was determined in a study of T cell responses to AZD1222 COVID-19 vaccine. The data were produced by immunoSEQ multiplex PCR, yet TCRdb's version contains in-frame clones alone and is incomplete. The sample shows about 130,000 clones, about nine tenths of them seen only once. Trimming took off 5 bases at V and 0 bases at J, with 14 bases between the two ends. This CDR3 comprises 16 residues. CDR1 and CDR2 (germline): SGHTA, FQGNSA. Worth noting for this clone: Its antigen is still unknown.

Regarding the study as a whole: There were mostly white British donors and more females than males, and clonal diversity was possibly underestimated. Sampling captured repertoires only after the peak T cell response. Rises in breadth and depth of Spike-specific TCRs came after two AZD1222 doses.

This chain uses TRBV7-2 with TRBJ1-5; perhaps TRBD1 as D (5 bases). Sequences were derived from peripheral blood, sampled 28 days after the second AZD1222 dose. This clonotype was sampled from an adult who received the AZD1222 COVID-19 vaccine. As DNA, the CDR3 is TGTGCCAGCAGCCCCGGGACGGTCTATAGCAATCAGCCCCAGCATTTT. This codes for CASSPGTVYSNQPQHF.